This T cell receptor (beta chain) was captured by sequencing in a study of cytomegalovirus exposure and HLA in healthy donors. Overall study results and limits: The tendency of first-cohort TCR clusters to co-occur in the approximately 110 validation repertoires was identified by a subsequent analysis. The study found most TCR sequences rare, yet found some public TCRs in many donors. In vitro confirmation showed three CMV-associated chains to be CMV antigen specific.

Germline CDR1 reads SGHKS; CDR2 reads YYEKEE (reference sequence). J was trimmed by 6 bases and V by 4 bases; bases with no gene match: 16. The length of the CDR3 is 17 residues. Assay used: immunoSEQ multiplex PCR; TCRdb lists only in-frame clones, some missing. The top ten clones hold 0.67% of a sample with 110,000 or so clones, 90% to 97% of them seen once. On this clone: Its antigen is as yet unknown.

Sequencing was done on a sample of PBMCs. This TCR was sampled from a young woman in good health and CMV-seronegative. The chain is built from TRBV5-5 and TRBJ2-7; the match to TRBD2 covers 10 bases. CDR3 sequence reads: CASSPIGASGGAREQYF. The DNA of the CDR3 is TGTGCCAGCAGCCCGATCGGAGCGAGCGGGGGGGCTCGCGAGCAGTACTTC. Supplemented by reference TRBV5-5 and TRBJ2-7, the full variable domain reads DAGVTQSPTHLIKTRGQQVTLRCSPISGHKSVSWYQQVLGQGPQFIFQYYEKEERGRGNFPDRFSARQFPNYSSELNVNALLLGDSALYLCASSPIGASGGAREQYFGPGTRLTVT.